This T cell receptor (beta chain) is drawn from a study of blood T cell repertoires in COVID-19. Many counts were recorded for this clone. V was trimmed by 6 bases and J by 4 bases, leaving 18 bases between them. The CDR3 is made up of 15 amino acids. The germline V gene has CDR1 SNHLY and CDR2 FYNNEI. Original methodology: Estimated nucleated cell counts came from reference gene primer amplification. Libraries were prepared by immunoSEQ multiplex PCR; TCRdb keeps only in-frame clonotypes and omits some of them. That table gives V, J and clone size, and the DNA gave D and trimming. The sample has 300,000 to 350,000 clones; 85% to 95% are singletons. The cohort comprised adults aged roughly 18 to 95 years residing in approximately 22 US areas. In assigning cohorts, the study relied on participant-reported clinical history. A PCR-confirmed or clinician-diagnosed COVID-19 case had contacted exposed participants within 2 weeks of entry.

Source material: PBMCs or T cells enriched from blood (not recorded which). The V call is TRBV2, the J call TRBJ1-1, with D possibly being TRBD1 (5 bases). This receptor was taken from a woman aged 25-40 years who had been exposed to COVID-19. CDR3 sequence (DNA): TGTGCCAGCAGGGGGGAGGCCGGGCTGGGCACTGAAGCTTTCTTT. This codes for CASRGEAGLGTEAFF. Drawing the rest from reference TRBV2 and TRBJ1-1, the complete variable domain is EPEVTQTPSHQVTQMGQEVILRCVPISNHLYFYWYRQILGQKVEFLVSFYNNEISEKSEIFDDQFSVERPDGSNFTLKIRSTKLEDSAMYFCASRGEAGLGTEAFFGQGTRLTVV.